This T cell receptor beta chain was recorded in a study of T cells after yellow fever vaccination (dated by TCRdb to about 2019). The study in broad terms: The SMART-Seq v4 Ultra Low Input RNA kit was used to prepare libraries from fractions with low cell numbers. To track T-cell clones before and after primary and booster YFV17D yellow fever vaccination, bulk TCR alpha and beta repertoires were sequenced longitudinally. The cohort comprised two healthy male donors, one aged 18 to 29 and one aged 30 to 40 years. Blood samples were taken at several timepoints before and after primary and secondary immunization, and bulk PBMC replicates and cell subsets were isolated.

On this clonotype: The sample holds no much larger clone one base away, and base qualities are not on file.

Synthesis of TCR cDNA relied on 5'RACE template switching, a step that introduced a universal primer site along with unique molecular identifiers. Priming of cDNA synthesis was performed from both the TCR alpha and TCR beta constant segments. Library amplification used two PCR steps, and the second PCR step added sample barcodes and sequencing adapters. Sequencing of the libraries was done on either Illumina HiSeq 2500 (2x100 bp) or NovaSeq (2x150 bp). The original methods were these. MIGEC was used to demultiplex reads and collapse the reads into UMI consensus sequences, and MiXCR was used for V(D)J alignment. Vaccine-responding clonotypes were defined with edgeR using replicate PBMC samples, requiring FDR below 0.01 and a log2 fold change above 5 up to day 15. Bulk clonotypes were assigned CD4 or CD8 identity according to which sequenced CD4 or CD8 repertoire held them at higher abundance. NS4B-specific clonotypes were defined as those at least 10-fold enriched in dextramer-positive over dextramer-negative fractions; CD4-biased clonotypes were excluded. TCRdb reworked the public reads: Q25 trimming with fastp, MiXCR clone assembly, productive beta chains retained. Rows matching on CDR3 protein sequence are summarized as one entry with the most common DNA and genes. These V and J calls are TCRdb output, not the study's own analysis. The sample table holds some 80,000 distinct CDR3 sequences, of which about 14% were seen once. The leading ten clones occupy around 23% of the sample.

What the study reported, not specific to this receptor: The secondary T-cell response was found to be weaker but faster than the primary response, with a peak reached on day 5 rather than on day 15. A small fraction of clonotypes showed up in both the CD4 and CD8 compartments, probably as a result of convergent recombination. After the booster, most clones that had expanded after primary vaccination were detected again (nearly 98% of CD4 and around nine tenths of CD8), suggesting broad maintenance of memory. FACS-sorted repertoires could contain abundant contaminating clonotypes from the bulk population, so computational filtering was required. Because only two donors were included in the study, the extent to which the findings can be generalized is limited.

CDR1 LNHDA and CDR2 SQIVND are derived from the germline V gene (reference sequence). The CDR3 runs 15 residues from the cysteine to the phenylalanine. The only DNA kept is the CDR3, 45 bases in frame from the first base. The germline ends are 15 bases apart after V is trimmed by 5 bases and J by 2 bases. Explained via the paper, the treatment or condition label denotes: live attenuated yellow fever vaccine strain. A standard Ficoll-Paque protocol was used to isolate PBMCs from peripheral blood. Epitope-specific CD8 T cells were sorted with a dextramer loaded with the yellow fever NS4B epitope peptide, and anti-CD3 and anti-CD8 staining was applied. TriZol was used to extract RNA from bulk PBMCs, CD4 and CD8 fractions, and dextramer-positive and dextramer-negative fractions.

The sequence was obtained from a man aged 18 to 35 who received the YFV17D yellow fever vaccine. The sequence joins TRBV19 to TRBJ1-1; TRBD1 is possibly the D segment (5 matching bases). The source material was CD8+ T cells not binding an NS4B(214-222) dextramer, sorted from PBMCs, sampled roughly 20 days after the first yellow fever vaccination. The cell subset or site label of this sample denotes: NS4B epitope dextramer-negative CD8 T cells. The DNA sequence follows: TGTGCCAGTAGTGCCTCCGGGACCGCAAACACTGAAGCTTTCTTT. It specifies CASSASGTANTEAFF.